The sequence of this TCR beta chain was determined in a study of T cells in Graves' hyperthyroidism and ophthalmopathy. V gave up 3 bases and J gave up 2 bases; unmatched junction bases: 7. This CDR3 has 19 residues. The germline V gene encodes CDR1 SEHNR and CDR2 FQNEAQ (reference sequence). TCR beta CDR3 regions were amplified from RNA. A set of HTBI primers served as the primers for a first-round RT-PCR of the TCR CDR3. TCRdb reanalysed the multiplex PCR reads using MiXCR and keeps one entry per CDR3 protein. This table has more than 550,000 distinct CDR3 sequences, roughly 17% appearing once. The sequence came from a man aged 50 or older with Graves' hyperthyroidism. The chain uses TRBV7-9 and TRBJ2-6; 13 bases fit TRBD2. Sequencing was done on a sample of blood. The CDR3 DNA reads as TGTGCCAGCAGCTTCGTAACTAGCGGGAGGGTGGCTGGGGCCAACGTCCTGACTTTC. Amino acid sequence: CASSFVTSGRVAGANVLTF.